This entry lists 2 T cell receptor beta chains sequenced from one sample in a study of T cells in Graves' hyperthyroidism and ophthalmopathy (dated by TCRdb to the late 2010s). To prepare the library, multiplex PCR was applied. Data came from an Illumina HiSeq 2000. The TCR beta CDR3 regions were amplified from the RNA transcripts. The first round of RT-PCR for the TCR CDR3 was performed with the HTBI primer set and the Qiagen OneStep RT-PCR kit. In-frame beta chains were kept once TCRdb had trimmed the public reads at Q25 with fastp and called clones with MiXCR. Each record represents a unique CDR3 protein, reported with the most common genes and DNA among its rows. For this sample the table gives under 350,000 distinct CDR3 sequences, of which over 20% were detected only once. Clones ranked in the top ten supply around half of the sample. The sequenced sample was blood. The source is a woman aged 45-59 years with Graves' hyperthyroidism.

This clonotype was counted ten times or more. The V and J genes are TRBV2 and TRBJ2-2; D may match TRBD1 or TRBD2 (6 bases each). This CDR3 has 15 residues. Germline V gene data show CDR1 as SNHLY and CDR2 as FYNNEI. Deletions cut 6 bases from V and 0 bases from J, with 11 bases between. Written as DNA, the CDR3 is TGTGCCAGCAGAGGGGGGCCCACGAACACCGGGGAGCTGTTTTTT. Its protein is CASRGGPTNTGELFF.

This clonotype was counted between two and nine times. The chain is built from TRBV5-4 and TRBJ2-5; possibly TRBD1 for D (8 bases). CDR1 is SGHNT, CDR2 YYREEE, per germline (reference sequence). V lost 2 bases, J lost 4 bases, and 15 bases lay in between. CDR3 length: 15 amino acids. The CDR3 DNA follows: TGTGCCAGCAGCTTCAACAGGGGGGGAGGAGAGACCCAGTACTTC. Its protein is CASSFNRGGGETQYF.